The 8 T cell receptor beta chains presented below share a single source sample, sequenced in a study of cytomegalovirus exposure and HLA in healthy donors. The PCR made use of 60 Vbeta and 13 Jbeta primers. Data came from immunoSEQ multiplex PCR; TCRdb stores just in-frame clones and leaves some out. The sample holds 150,000 or so clones, over 60% seen once. The material sequenced was PBMCs. The receptors stem from a woman aged 25 to 45 in good health and CMV-seronegative.

Remarks on this clone: The junction departs from the called germline gene at one end, perhaps through a read error. V and J are TRBV12-5 and TRBJ1-2; 7 nucleotides line up with TRBD1. This CDR3 contains 14 residues. The germline V gene has CDR1 LGHNT and CDR2 FRNRAP. CDR3 protein: CASGTGLFNYGYPF. In nucleotides, the CDR3 is TGTGCTAGTGGGACAGGGCTGTTTAACTATGGCTACCCCTTC. Full variable domain (outside the CDR3, taken from reference TRBV12-5 and TRBJ1-2): DARVTQTPRHKVTEMGQEVTMRCQPILGHNTVFWYRQTMMQGLELLAYFRNRAPLDDSGMPKDRFSAEMPDATLATLKIQPSEPRDSAVYFCASGTGLFNYGYPFGSGTRLTVV.

The chain links TRBV5-4 to TRBJ2-7; 7 nucleotides line up with TRBD2. CDR1 SGHNT and CDR2 YYREEE come from the germline V gene (reference sequence). The ends lost 4 bases at V and 4 bases at J; junction bases unmatched: 8. CDR3 length: 14 residues. CDR3 in DNA: TGTGCCAGCAGCCGGAAAGACGGGGGGTACGAGCAGTACTTC. Residues: CASSRKDGGYEQYF. The full variable domain, its missing parts supplied by reference TRBV5-4 and TRBJ2-7, is ETGVTQSPTHLIKTRGQQVTLRCSSQSGHNTVSWYQQALGQGPQFIFQYYREEENGRGNFPPRFSGLQFPNYSSELNVNALELDDSALYLCASSRKDGGYEQYFGPGTRLTVT.

The V call is TRBV2, the J call TRBJ2-2, with 11 bases that match TRBD2. V dropped 4 bases and J dropped 6; count of bases not matched to a gene: 4. Germline-derived CDR1 and CDR2 are SNHLY and FYNNEI. The CDR3 spans 15 residues. CDR3 sequence reads: CASSGGLAEAGELFF. DNA of the CDR3: TGTGCCAGCAGTGGGGGACTAGCGGAGGCCGGGGAGCTGTTTTTT.

The CDR3 sequence: CASSAFSGRASGETQYF. In nucleotides, the CDR3 is TGTGCCAGCAGTGCGTTTAGCGGGAGGGCCTCTGGAGAGACCCAGTACTTC. The chain joins TRBV6-1 to TRBJ2-5, with TRBD2 identical over 11 bases. This CDR3 contains 17 residues. J lost 4 bases, V lost 4 bases, and 11 bases had no gene match. Germline CDR1 is MNHNS and CDR2 is SASEGT.

The chain uses TRBV28 and TRBJ2-2, with 7 positions matching TRBD2. The J segment lost 7 bases and the V segment lost 6 bases, leaving 11 bases of the junction unmatched. The germline V gene has CDR1 MDHEN and CDR2 SYDVKM. This CDR3 region has 15 residues. Written as DNA, the CDR3 is TGTGCCAGCAGCTCCACTAGCGACGGAGGCGGGGAGCTGTTTTTT. Translated, it gives CASSSTSDGGGELFF. The entire variable domain, with the rest obtained from reference TRBV28 and TRBJ2-2, is as follows: DVKVTQSSRYLVKRTGEKVFLECVQDMDHENMFWYRQDPGLGLRLIYFSYDVKMKEKGDIPEGYSVSREKKERFSLILESASTNQTSMYLCASSSTSDGGGELFFGEGSRLTVL.

V and J are TRBV11-2 and TRBJ2-2; the D gene is possibly TRBD1 (6 bases). V dropped 2 bases and J dropped 2 bases, with 15 bases sitting between them. The CDR3 is 17 amino acids. Germline CDR1 is SGHAT and CDR2 is FQNNGV. This CDR3 reads CASSLYSRTDNTGELFF. DNA of the CDR3: TGTGCCAGCAGCTTATATAGCAGGACAGACAACACCGGGGAGCTGTTTTTT.

This clone has a handful of counts. This chain uses TRBV18 with TRBJ1-1, with 7 bases matching TRBD1. This CDR3 is built from 15 residues. Per the germline V gene, CDR1 is KGHSH and CDR2 is LQKENI. Germline trimming cut 3 bases from V and 0 bases from J; bases unmatched to any gene: 4. DNA of the CDR3: TGTGCCAGCTCACCCGACAGGGCCATGAACACTGAAGCTTTCTTT. Protein: CASSPDRAMNTEAFF.

The chain couples TRBV9 to TRBJ1-5; 7 bases align to TRBD1. V was clipped by 0 bases and J by 7 bases; unmatched bases: 13. CDR1 SGDLS and CDR2 YYNGEE come from the germline V gene. The CDR3 is made up of 17 amino acids. The CDR3 sequence: CASSVALWTGDPQPQHF. CDR3 bases: TGTGCCAGCAGCGTAGCTTTGTGGACAGGAGACCCCCAGCCCCAGCATTTT.